The clone carrying this T cell receptor (beta chain) has at least ten counts. Its antigen is unidentified. With V trimmed by 3 bases and J by 2 bases, 10 bases remained unmatched. CDR1 SGHDT and CDR2 YYEEEE come from the germline V gene. CDR3 length equals 17 residues. These data are taken from a study of regulatory T cells in long-lasting Graves disease. Overall study: Graves' patients who were just diagnosed had used antithyroid drugs for under 3 months. Study outcomes and limitations: Persistent Graves' patients showed reduced TCR diversity versus newly diagnosed patients. TRBV28, TRBJ1-2 and TRBJ2-5 emerged as the favored segments in persistent disease. Persistent patients shared more public clonotypes (about 2,700) than new patients (about 960).

Arm-PCR of CDR3 regions and iRepertoire HTBI primers were used to build TCR beta libraries. TCRdb itself ran the multiplex PCR reads through MiXCR, one entry per CDR3 protein. Among 200,000 to 250,000 distinct CDR3 sequences listed, about 19% were seen once. This sample's time point: newly diagnosed GD, antithyroid drugs for less than 3 months. Following extraction of RNA from PBMCs, that RNA was used to make the TCR library. The receptor was isolated from a female donor with Graves disease. The chain is built from TRBV5-6 and TRBJ2-2; 7 bases agree with TRBD1. This specimen consisted of peripheral blood mononuclear cells (PBMCs), obtained at new diagnosis, from a patient treated with antithyroid drugs. The CDR3 spells CASSWGGRGINTGELFF. CDR3 sequence (DNA): TGTGCCAGCAGCTGGGGCGGCAGGGGGATAAACACCGGGGAGCTGTTTTTT. Full variable domain (outside the CDR3, taken from reference TRBV5-6 and TRBJ2-2): DAGVTQSPTHLIKTRGQQVTLRCSPKSGHDTVSWYQQALGQGPQFIFQYYEEEERQRGNFPDRFSGHQFPNYSSELNVNALLLGDSALYLCASSWGGRGINTGELFFGEGSRLTVL.